One and the same sample provided the 18 T cell receptor beta chains below, sequenced in a study of T-cell reconstitution after alpha-beta-depleted transplantation in children. Preparing the TCRbeta library involved the use of unique molecular identifiers. A single record per CDR3 protein comes from TCRdb applying MiXCR to the PCR reads. The table includes 250,000 to 300,000 distinct CDR3 sequences, 9.9% detected once. The sample here was PBMCs from the stem cell graft donor, taken from the stem cell graft. These receptors were obtained from a human donor who donated a stem cell graft to a child with SCID.

The table lists this clonotype with many counts. The rearrangement links TRBV5-1 to TRBJ2-1; D perhaps matches TRBD2 (6 bases). This CDR3 contains 14 residues. Germline lookup yields CDR1 SGHRS and CDR2 YFSETQ. V lost 4 bases and J 4 bases, leaving 12 bases between the germline ends. The CDR3 coding sequence is TGCGCCAGCAGCATACCGGGACTTTACAATGAGCAGTTCTTC. Translated, it gives CASSIPGLYNEQFF.

This clonotype was counted ten times or more. V usage is TRBV6-5 and J usage is TRBJ1-2; D unresolved. Trimming shortened V by 4 bases and J by 5 bases, and 14 bases separated the two germline ends. This CDR3 is built from 14 residues. Germline CDR1 reads MNHEY; CDR2 reads SVGAGI. CDR3 protein: CASSSLAGSYGYTF. The DNA for the CDR3 is TGTGCCAGCAGTTCGCTCGCGGGATCATATGGCTACACCTTC.

The chain's CDR3 is CASSQVGTGTSGGSGTDTQYF. The CDR3 nucleotides read TGTGCCAGCAGCCAAGTTGGGACCGGGACTAGCGGGGGAAGCGGCACAGATACGCAGTATTTT. The chain links TRBV3-1 to TRBJ2-3; the match to TRBD2 covers 14 bases. The CDR3 has 21 residues. After removal of 1 base from V and 1 base from J, the junction contained 13 bases not matched to a gene. Germline assignment: CDR1 LGHDT and CDR2 YNNKEL (reference sequence).

This clonotype was found many times. The chain has TRBV10-2 and TRBJ1-1, with a possible D match to TRBD1 (5 bases). V was cut by 6 bases and J by 0 bases, with 14 bases left in between. The CDR3 is made up of 15 amino acids. CDR1 and CDR2 from the germline V gene are WSHSY and SAAADI. This CDR3 is CASRISRGMNTEAFF. The CDR3 DNA follows: TGCGCCAGCAGAATATCCCGGGGGATGAACACTGAAGCTTTCTTT.

This clonotype was seen at least ten times. The DNA of the CDR3 is TGTGCCAGCAGTTTCGGCCAGGCGGTCTACAATGAGCAGTTCTTC. Translated, it gives CASSFGQAVYNEQFF. This chain joins TRBV12-3 or TRBV12-4 and TRBJ2-1, with D uncertain. Trimming stripped 3 bases from V and 3 bases from J, with 12 bases between. The CDR3 has 15 residues.

This clonotype was seen more than once but under ten times. This chain links TRBV3-1 with TRBJ2-7; a possible D gene is TRBD1 (5 bases). CDR1 and CDR2 from the germline V gene are LGHDT and YNNKEL (reference sequence). The CDR3 is made up of 17 amino acids. V lost 0 bases and J lost 1, with 16 bases in between. The CDR3 DNA is TGTGCCAGCAGCCAAGAAAGGTTGGTAAGGGGTTCCTACGAGCAGTACTTC. Protein product: CASSQERLVRGSYEQYF.

This clonotype was seen only a few times. The rearrangement links TRBV5-1 to TRBJ1-6, with TRBD1 matching over 7 bases. Germline V CDR1 and CDR2: SGHRS, YFSETQ. The V gene end was trimmed by 4 bases and the J gene end by 5 bases; junction bases not matched to a gene: 6. The CDR3 loop spans 15 amino acids. CDR3 sequence reads: CASSVTGADNSPLHF. The CDR3 nucleotides read TGCGCCAGCAGCGTCACAGGGGCGGATAATTCACCCCTCCACTTT.

This clonotype was detected many times. V usage is TRBV6-1 and J usage is TRBJ2-1, with TRBD2 identical over 11 bases. The CDR3 length is 13 residues. V lost 10 bases to trimming and J lost 6 bases; unmatched junction nucleotides: 5. In germline, CDR1 is MNHNS, CDR2 SASEGT. The CDR3 reads CATSGGSFNEQFF. CDR3 DNA: TGTGCCACTAGCGGGGGGTCGTTCAATGAGCAGTTCTTC.

V gene TRBV5-1 combines with J gene TRBJ2-5; 7 bases map to TRBD2. Trimming at V came to 4 bases and at J to 2 bases, leaving 8 bases not matched to a gene. Germline V gene lookup returns CDR1 SGHRS and CDR2 YFSETQ. The CDR3 runs to 15 residues. The CDR3 region has the DNA TGCGCCAGCAGCCAAATGGGAGCGGGGCAAGAGACCCAGTACTTC. Translated: CASSQMGAGQETQYF.

The rearrangement joins TRBV7-9 to TRBJ2-7; a possible D gene is TRBD2 (7 bases). The CDR3 runs 15 residues. V was trimmed by 2 bases and J by 0 bases, leaving 11 bases between them. Germline lookup yields CDR1 SEHNR and CDR2 FQNEAQ (reference sequence). DNA of the CDR3: TGTGCCAGCAGCTTATTTCGGGGGGCCTCCTACGAGCAGTACTTC. Translated: CASSLFRGASYEQYF.

V and J are TRBV20-1 and TRBJ2-1, with TRBD2 matching over 9 bases. Per the germline V gene, CDR1 is DFQATT and CDR2 is SNEGSKA (reference sequence). The V gene end was trimmed by 6 bases and the J gene end by 7 bases; junction bases not matched to a gene: 16. The CDR3 consists of 16 residues. CDR3 sequence: CSAVILSGGPGNEQFF. In DNA, the CDR3 is TGCAGTGCAGTAATTCTTAGCGGGGGCCCGGGGAATGAGCAGTTCTTC.

This clonotype has a handful of counts. The chain links TRBV6-5 to TRBJ2-1, with D perhaps matching TRBD2 (6 bases). This CDR3 is 14 amino acids long. Germline lookup yields CDR1 MNHEY and CDR2 SVGAGI. Trimming shortened V by 6 bases and J by 2 bases, and 11 bases separated the two germline ends. CDR3 sequence (DNA): TGTGCCAGCAGCGCACTAGCCCCCTACAATGAGCAGTTCTTC. It specifies CASSALAPYNEQFF.

This clonotype was observed a few times. V is TRBV7-3 and J is TRBJ2-5, with D perhaps being TRBD1 or TRBD2 (5 bases each). V gave up 4 bases and J gave up 5 bases, with 11 bases separating them. The CDR3 contains 13 residues. Germline V gives CDR1 SGHTA, CDR2 FQGTGA. The CDR3 loop is CASSSGPMETQYF. CDR3 bases: TGTGCCAGCAGCTCGGGACCCATGGAGACCCAGTACTTC.

The chain's CDR3 is CASPSNRGLDTQYF. CDR3 DNA sequence: TGTGCCAGCCCTAGTAATCGAGGATTAGATACGCAGTATTTT. This rearrangement joins TRBV6-1 to TRBJ2-3; no definite D call. The V gene lost 8 bases and the J gene lost 5 bases, with 17 bases spanning the gap. This CDR3 has 14 residues. The V gene's germline CDR1 is MNHNS and CDR2 SASEGT.

This clonotype was counted a few times. V is TRBV6-5 and J is TRBJ2-7; TRBD1 is a possible D gene (5 bases). The V and J ends lost 0 bases and 6 bases respectively, with 12 bases between them. The CDR3 totals 14 residues. Looked up from germline, CDR1 is MNHEY and CDR2 is SVGAGI. CDR3: CASSYSGAAGEQYF. In DNA form, the CDR3 reads TGTGCCAGCAGTTACTCAGGGGCCGCAGGCGAGCAGTACTTC.

This clonotype has ten or more counts. The chain carries TRBV5-1 and TRBJ2-1; no clear D. The CDR3 is 13 residues long. Germline V gene sequence: CDR1 SGHRS, CDR2 YFSETQ. V lost 1 base, J lost 5 bases, and 7 bases lay in between. Written as DNA, the CDR3 is TGCGCCAGCAGCTTGCGCCTGGACAATGAGCAGTTCTTC. Translated: CASSLRLDNEQFF.

CDR3 sequence: CSARGTGTNPGNTGELFF. The CDR3 DNA is TGCAGTGCTAGGGGCACCGGGACAAACCCCGGGAACACCGGGGAGCTGTTTTTT. The rearrangement links TRBV20-1 to TRBJ2-2; a possible D gene is TRBD1 (6 bases). Germline V lookup: CDR1 DFQATT, CDR2 SNEGSKA (reference sequence). Trimming shortened V by 3 bases and J by 1 base, and 21 bases separated the two germline ends. This CDR3 contains 18 residues.

The chain links TRBV24-1 to TRBJ2-1; possibly TRBD2 for D (5 bases). The CDR3 spans 12 residues. Germline lookup yields CDR1 KGHDR and CDR2 SFDVKD. V shed 3 bases and J shed 9 bases, with 8 bases lying between them. The CDR3 is CATSDTGSEQFF. CDR3 nucleotide sequence: TGTGCCACCAGTGATACGGGGAGTGAGCAGTTCTTC.